This TCR beta chain was sequenced during a study of T-cell reconstitution after alpha-beta-depleted transplantation in children. Findings and caveats of the study: Approximately two months post-transplant, alpha-beta T cells reportedly originated from several hundred expanded graft clones. One year after transplant, T-cell counts and diversity came mostly from newly produced T cells. Some patients showed high day-60 TCRbeta diversity, which derived from surviving recipient T cells and thymic progenitors.

The TCRbeta library was prepared with unique molecular identifiers. TCRdb reanalysed the PCR reads using MiXCR and keeps one entry per CDR3 protein. There are 900,000 or so distinct CDR3 sequences in the sample; approximately 15% occur only once, and roughly 5% lies in the top ten. As concerns this clonotype: Its matching antigen is unknown.

The specimen comprised PBMCs, mostly from graft donor cells, sampled 360 days after TCRalphabeta/CD19-depleted stem cell transplant. The receptor was isolated from a male patient between 5 and 17 years old who had a stem cell transplant for acute lymphoblastic leukemia, so the T cells may come from the graft donor.

CDR3 DNA sequence: TGTGCCAGCAGCCCTCAAGGGGGCTACTACAATGAGCAGTTCTTC. Translation gives CASSPQGGYYNEQFF. The chain couples TRBV14 to TRBJ2-1; TRBD1 aligns across 7 bases. V shed 4 bases and J 3 bases; nucleotides not matched to a gene: 6. CDR3 length equals 15 residues. Germline V gene data show CDR1 as SGHDN and CDR2 as FVKESK. Full variable domain (missing parts from reference TRBV14 and TRBJ2-1): EAGVTQFPSHSVIEKGQTVTLRCDPISGHDNLYWYRRVMGKEIKFLLHFVKESKQDESGMPNNRFLAERTGGTYSTLKVQPAELEDSGVYFCASSPQGGYYNEQFFGPGTRLTVL.